These T cell receptor beta chains were read from a single sample in a study of a mutant IDH1 vaccine in newly diagnosed glioma. No antigens are known for them. Sequencing was performed with immunoSEQ multiplex PCR; in TCRdb, only in-frame clones are kept and a portion is missing. The sample lists 56,000 or so clones; over 70% were seen once. Sample: PBMCs, taken from a glioma patient whose treatment included an IDH1 peptide vaccine. Receptors originate from a man between 45 and 60 years old with glioma. CDR3s include the opening cysteine and the closing phenylalanine or tryptophan. A D gene is named only where the DNA matches it firmly. Where a row states a size, it is once, few, many or the class of an expanded clone; other rows omit it.

>TRBJ2-7|16|.|TRBD2|TRBV2
CASSVTSGGFTYEQYF
TGTGCCAGCAGTGTAACTAGCGGGGGGTTCACCTACGAGCAGTACTTC
>TRBJ2-2|15|once|TRBD1|TRBV6-5
CASSPGQGRTGELFF
TGTGCCAGCAGTCCGGGACAGGGCCGGACCGGGGAGCTGTTTTTT
>TRBJ2-2|16|.|TRBD1|TRBV5-1
CASSSGQGQNTGELFF
TGCGCCAGCAGCTCGGGACAGGGTCAGAACACCGGGGAGCTGTTTTTT
>TRBJ2-2|15|.|.|TRBV11-2
CASSFQGINTGELFF
TGTGCCAGCAGCTTTCAGGGGATCAACACCGGGGAGCTGTTTTTT
>TRBJ2-5|16|once|TRBD2|TRBV4-2
CASSPTVGGVQETQYF
TGTGCCAGCAGCCCCACGGTGGGGGGGGTCCAAGAGACCCAGTACTTC
>TRBJ1-1|12|.|.|TRBV6-5
CASSYSGGEAFF
TGTGCCAGCAGTTACTCGGGAGGGGAGGCTTTCTTT
>TRBJ1-5|15|.|TRBD1|TRBV5-6
CASSLYRDRNQPQHF
TGTGCCAGCAGCTTATACCGGGACAGAAATCAGCCCCAGCATTTT
>TRBJ1-4|13|.|.|TRBV7-2
CASSPGQHEKLFF
TGTGCCAGCAGCCCTGGACAGCATGAAAAACTGTTTTTT
>TRBJ1-4|14|.|.|TRBV14
CASSRAATYEKLFF
TGTGCCAGCAGCCGCGCGGCTACTTATGAAAAACTGTTTTTT
>TRBJ1-2|14|.|TRBD1|TRBV10-3
CAISRQGADYGYTF
TGTGCCATCAGCCGACAGGGGGCAGACTATGGCTACACCTTC
>TRBJ1-2|13|.|.|TRBV5-4
CASSLPGEVGYTF
TGTGCCAGCAGCTTACCAGGGGAAGTTGGCTACACCTTC
>TRBJ2-7|13|.|.|TRBV10-1
CASSEGGGYEQYF
TGCGCCAGCAGTGAGGGGGGCGGCTACGAGCAGTACTTC
>TRBJ1-2|13|.|.|TRBV4-1
CASSQESQTGYTF
TGCGCCAGCAGCCAAGAATCTCAGACCGGCTACACCTTC
>TRBJ2-5|17|.|TRBD2|TRBV11-3
CASSPGTSRDPRETQYF
TGTGCCAGCAGCCCTGGGACTAGTAGGGACCCTCGGGAGACCCAGTACTTC